Below are 7 T cell receptor beta chains sequenced from a single sample in a study of Ad26.COV2.S vaccination and SARS-CoV-2 variants. The treatment denotes: roughly 20 received Ad26.COV2.S at low or high dose, single or two shots; 5 received placebo; per-sample allocation not given. The samples date from day 63 after the first vaccine or placebo injection. Data came from immunoSEQ multiplex PCR; TCRdb stores just in-frame clones and leaves some out. The sample includes fewer than 800,000 clones, 70% to 90% of them seen just once. The sequenced sample was peripheral blood, obtained in a trial of Ad26.COV2.S vaccine versus placebo. These receptors were obtained from a person between 18 and 65 years old who received the Ad26.COV2.S COVID-19 vaccine or a placebo.

V usage is TRBV18 and J usage is TRBJ1-4; D not certain. Trimming cost V 2 bases and J 7 bases, with 14 bases left between them. Germline V gene lookup returns CDR1 KGHSH and CDR2 LQKENI. This CDR3 is 15 amino acids long. The CDR3 region has the DNA TGTGCCAGCTCACCAGTTAGGGAAGCGGGTGAAAAACTGTTTTTT. It is translated as CASSPVREAGEKLFF.

The gene calls are TRBV18 and TRBJ2-7; D possibly matches TRBD1 or TRBD2 (5 bases each). V gave up 2 bases and J gave up 6 bases, with 11 bases separating them. The germline V gene has CDR1 KGHSH and CDR2 LQKENI. This CDR3 spans 13 amino acids. The chain's CDR3 is CASSPSGQREQYF. CDR3 DNA: TGTGCCAGCTCACCATCGGGGCAGCGCGAGCAGTACTTC.

The J gene is TRBJ2-1, the V gene TRBV7-9; TRBD2 is a possible D gene (6 bases). There are 15 residues in the CDR3. Germline CDR1 and CDR2: SEHNR and FQNEAQ (reference sequence). V dropped 1 base and J dropped 4 bases, with 11 bases sitting between them. Here the CDR3 reads CASSLVGLSYNEQFF. The CDR3 DNA is TGTGCCAGCAGCTTAGTGGGACTGTCTTACAATGAGCAGTTCTTC.

The chain employs TRBV6-5 and TRBJ1-5; D gene unclear. The V gene lost 2 bases and the J gene lost 0 bases, with 8 bases spanning the gap. The V gene's germline CDR1 is MNHEY and CDR2 SVGAGI. The CDR3 extends over 15 amino acids. CDR3 in DNA: TGTGCCAGCAGTTACGACGGGAATAGCAATCAGCCCCAGCATTTT. Translated, it gives CASSYDGNSNQPQHF.

The chain uses TRBV4-2 and TRBJ2-2; D is possibly TRBD2 (5 bases). This CDR3 has 12 amino acids. V lost 10 bases and J lost 2, with 8 bases in between. Germline-derived CDR1 and CDR2 are LGHNA and YNFKEQ. The CDR3 region is CATGINTGELFF. The CDR3 coding sequence is TGTGCCACCGGGATCAACACCGGGGAGCTGTTTTTT.

V is TRBV28 and J is TRBJ1-2; D not resolved. Per germline, CDR1 MDHEN and CDR2 SYDVKM. The CDR3 sequence is 12 residues long. V was trimmed by 5 bases and J by 4 bases, leaving 8 bases between them. Here the CDR3 reads CASSRGIYGYTF. DNA for the CDR3: TGTGCCAGCAGTCGGGGAATCTATGGCTACACCTTC.

The rearrangement links TRBV5-1 to TRBJ2-3; D call uncertain. CDR1 and CDR2 from the germline V gene are SGHRS and YFSETQ. The V end was cut by 0 bases, the J end by 6 bases, with 11 bases between. The length of the CDR3 is 14 residues. CDR3 loop: CASSLGGPGDTQYF. The CDR3 nucleotides read TGCGCCAGCAGCTTGGGAGGTCCAGGCGATACGCAGTATTTT.